This TCR beta chain was recorded in a study of blood T cells in healthy people across ages. Between the trimmed V and J ends, which lost 2 bases and 5 bases, there was a span of 13 bases. The length of the CDR3 is 14 residues. Germline lookup yields CDR1 SQVTM and CDR2 ANQGSEA. Overall study results and limits: What prevented conclusive comparison of naive and antigen-experienced cells was that PBMCs were unsorted.

To note about this clonotype: The antigen remains unidentified.

Next came a second PCR, run for about 7 to 12 cycles, which used a sample-barcoded 5' primer along with a J-beta primer mix. TCRdb processed the 5' RACE reads anew with MiXCR; each CDR3 protein has one entry. The data hold 1,100,000 or so distinct CDR3 sequences, with under 55% observed a single time. This TCR was sampled from a woman aged 60-70 years in good health. This chain connects TRBV29-1 to TRBJ2-1; no clear D. Sequences were obtained from blood. CDR3 DNA: TGCAGCGTTGAAACCCTTAGGTCCCACAATGAGCAGTTCTTC. Translated: CSVETLRSHNEQFF.